The 21 T cell receptor beta chains below come from one sample, sequenced in a study of blood T cells in healthy people across ages. It was with a sample-barcoded 5' primer and a J-beta primer mix that a second PCR of roughly 7 to 12 cycles was run. MiXCR, run by TCRdb on the 5' RACE reads, gives a single entry per CDR3 protein. The sample holds 600,000 to 900,000 distinct CDR3 sequences, approximately 24% seen once. The data also belong to a second study, concerning T cells of mothers and their children.

Sequenced: blood. The receptors were sampled from a boy aged 5 to 17 in good health.

J is TRBJ2-3 and V is TRBV2; either TRBD1 or TRBD2 may fit D (5 bases each). Germline lookup yields CDR1 SNHLY and CDR2 FYNNEI. This CDR3 is 14 amino acids long. Trimming removed 6 bases at V and 7 bases at J, with 17 bases between. The CDR3 DNA reads TGTGCCAGCAGGCCGGGACCCGATCAATATACGCAGTATTTT. Translated: CASRPGPDQYTQYF.

J is TRBJ1-6 and V is TRBV5-1, with D unresolved. Trimming shortened V by 3 bases and J by 1 base, and 14 bases separated the two germline ends. From germline, CDR1 is SGHRS and CDR2 YFSETQ. The CDR3 loop spans 17 amino acids. The CDR3 nucleotides are TGCGCCAGCAGCTCCTTCGGGGTGAGGTCCTATAATTCACCCCTCCACTTT. It is translated as CASSSFGVRSYNSPLHF.

This chain uses TRBV19 with TRBJ2-1; 13 positions agree with TRBD2. The end of the DNA aligns better with TRBJ2-5, so the J call may be wrong. The CDR3 extends over 15 amino acids. Germline V gene sequence: CDR1 LNHDA, CDR2 SQIVND (reference sequence). In DNA, the CDR3 is TGTGCCAGTAGCCGACTAGCGGGGGGTGGCGGGACCCAGTACTTC. Protein sequence: CASSRLAGGGGTQYF.

The rearrangement joins TRBV20-1 to TRBJ2-3, with D uncertain. V gave up 8 bases and J gave up 6 bases, with 12 bases separating them. Germline CDR1 DFQATT, CDR2 SNEGSKA (reference sequence). The CDR3 runs to 11 residues. The CDR3 protein is CSSTGDDTQYF. Written as DNA, the CDR3 is TGCAGTTCCACGGGTGACGATACGCAGTATTTT.

The CDR3 bases are TGTGCCAGCAGCTTTGGACAGGGAGTCACAGATACGCAGTATTTT. Translated: CASSFGQGVTDTQYF. The chain uses TRBV13 and TRBJ2-3; 8 bases align to TRBD1. After removal of 3 bases from V and 2 bases from J, the junction contained 4 bases not matched to a gene. CDR3 length: 15 residues. CDR1 and CDR2 from the germline V gene are PRHDT and FYEKMQ (reference sequence).

The table lists this clonotype with many counts. The chain joins TRBV5-4 to TRBJ2-3, with a weak D call TRBD1 (5 bases). The germline V gene encodes CDR1 SGHNT and CDR2 YYREEE (reference sequence). The CDR3 totals 14 residues. The V end was cut by 0 bases, the J end by 2 bases, with 7 bases between. The CDR3 DNA reads TGTGCCAGCAGCTTGGAAGGGGTCACAGATACGCAGTATTTT. As protein: CASSLEGVTDTQYF.

Worth noting for this clonotype: One end of the junction fails to match germline, which may point to a read error. The chain couples TRBV3-1 to TRBJ1-4; D perhaps matches TRBD1 (6 bases). The CDR3 runs 18 residues. Germline V gene lookup returns CDR1 LGHDT and CDR2 YNNKEL (reference sequence). The chain's CDR3 is CVSSQELRTARTNEKLFF. As DNA, the CDR3 is TGTGTCAGCAGCCAAGAGCTTCGGACAGCAAGAACTAATGAAAAACTGTTTTTT. Complete variable domain (other parts from reference TRBV3-1 and TRBJ1-4): DTAVSQTPKYLVTQMGNDKSIKCEQNLGHDTMYWYKQDSKKFLKIMFSYNNKELIINETVPNRFSPKSPDKAHLNLHINSLELGDSAVYFCVSSQELRTARTNEKLFFGSGTQLSVL.

This clonotype has a handful of counts. The chain is built from TRBV20-1 and TRBJ2-1; 7 nucleotides align to TRBD2. Germline V gives CDR1 DFQATT, CDR2 SNEGSKA (reference sequence). V dropped 2 bases and J dropped 4; count of bases not matched to a gene: 5. The CDR3 spans 14 residues. The DNA of the CDR3 is TGCAGTGCTAGAAGGCTAGCGGTGTACAATGAGCAGTTCTTC. It encodes CSARRLAVYNEQFF.

The rearrangement joins TRBV10-2 to TRBJ1-1; D remains ambiguous. CDR1 and CDR2 (germline): WSHSY, SAAADI. Trimming removed 3 bases from V and 0 bases from J, with 11 bases in between. The CDR3 contains 15 residues. CDR3 protein: CASSDRRVMNTEAFF. The CDR3 region has the DNA TGCGCCAGCAGTGATCGACGGGTAATGAACACTGAAGCTTTCTTT.

In nucleotides, the CDR3 is TGCAGTGCTAGGGCCACGAGCTCCTACAATGAGCAGTTCTTC. It specifies CSARATSSYNEQFF. The chain couples TRBV20-1 to TRBJ2-1; D gene ambiguous. The germline V and J ends were trimmed by 3 bases and 0 bases, with 9 bases remaining between them. CDR1 is DFQATT and CDR2 is SNEGSKA in the germline V gene (reference sequence). The CDR3 sequence is 14 residues long.

The chain links TRBV2 to TRBJ1-3, with no clear D. The ends were cut back, 1 base at V and 6 bases at J, with 7 bases in the middle. The CDR3 length is 13 residues. Germline V CDR1 and CDR2: SNHLY, FYNNEI. CDR3 sequence: CASSEEGVNTIYF. The CDR3 region has the DNA TGTGCCAGCAGTGAAGAAGGTGTAAACACCATATATTTT.

J is TRBJ2-1 and V is TRBV7-9, with 8 bases fitting TRBD1. This CDR3 contains 16 residues. The germline gives CDR1 SEHNR, CDR2 FQNEAQ (reference sequence). V trimming: 4 bases; J trimming: 3 bases; junction bases outside the gene matches: 8. CDR3 nucleotides: TGTGCCAGCAGCTCCGACCCCAGGGGGCTCTACAATGAGCAGTTCTTC. Translated, it gives CASSSDPRGLYNEQFF.

This clonotype has a single count. This chain joins TRBV3-1 and TRBJ1-2, with D unresolved. Trimming cost V 4 bases and J 6 bases, with 12 bases left between them. CDR3 size: 13 residues. CDR1 and CDR2 from the germline V gene are LGHDT and YNNKEL (reference sequence). The CDR3 coding sequence is TGTGCCAGCAGCCCCGCGGCCCGGAATGGCTACACCTTC. Protein: CASSPAARNGYTF.

This clonotype appeared a few times. The rearrangement links TRBV7-9 to TRBJ1-2; perhaps TRBD1 as D (5 bases). The germline V gene has CDR1 SEHNR and CDR2 FQNEAQ (reference sequence). Trimming removed 4 bases from V and 5 bases from J, with 23 bases in between. The length of the CDR3 is 17 residues. This chain's CDR3 is CASSSSRMAGMGYGYTF. The CDR3 DNA reads as TGTGCCAGCAGCTCAAGCAGGATGGCAGGGATGGGTTATGGCTACACCTTC. Together with reference TRBV7-9 and TRBJ1-2, the CDR3 gives the full variable domain: DTGVSQNPRHKITKRGQNVTFRCDPISEHNRLYWYRQTLGQGPEFLTYFQNEAQLEKSRLLSDRFSAERPKGSFSTLEIQRTEQGDSAMYLCASSSSRMAGMGYGYTFGSGTRLTVV.

This clonotype was observed a few times. The V call is TRBV28, the J call TRBJ2-7, with D possibly being TRBD1 (6 bases). Germline V gives CDR1 MDHEN, CDR2 SYDVKM. CDR3 length equals 14 residues. With 4 bases removed from V and 5 bases from J, the gap between germline ends came to 15 bases. CDR3 nucleotides: TGTGCCAGCAGTTATGGGCTCCGGGACAACGAGCAGTACTTC. As protein: CASSYGLRDNEQYF.

A note on this clonotype: A read error may explain this, as a much larger clone is one base away. This chain connects TRBV7-6 to TRBJ2-1, with no clear D. The CDR3 totals 12 residues. CDR1 and CDR2 from the germline V gene are SGHVS and FNYEAQ. The V end lost 3 bases, the J end lost 5 bases, and 5 bases lay between the germline ends. CDR3 coding DNA: TGTGCCAGCAGCTTTGTAGACAATGAGCAGTTCTTC. Protein product: CASSFVDNEQFF.

This clonotype has just a few counts. The chain has TRBV7-8 and TRBJ2-7, with 11 bases that match TRBD2. The junction had 4 bases not matched to a gene; V was cut back by 5 bases and J by 4 bases. CDR1 and CDR2 (germline): SGHVS, FQNEAQ. This CDR3 is 14 amino acids long. The CDR3 nucleotides read TGTGCCAGCAGCGCCGTAGCGGGGGGGTACGAGCAGTACTTC. Amino acids: CASSAVAGGYEQYF.

The rearrangement links TRBV12-3 or TRBV12-4 to TRBJ2-1; weak D call: TRBD1 (6 bases). Trimming pared 1 base from V and 4 bases from J, leaving 14 bases between. The CDR3 covers 16 residues. CDR3 protein: CASSLGARGVYNEQFF. CDR3 in DNA: TGTGCCAGCAGTTTAGGGGCCAGGGGAGTTTACAATGAGCAGTTCTTC.

The gene calls are TRBV7-9 and TRBJ2-3; weak D call: TRBD1 (6 bases). This CDR3 spans 12 amino acids. Germline CDR1 and CDR2: SEHNR and FQNEAQ (reference sequence). V was cut by 5 bases and J by 6 bases, with 9 bases left in between. CDR3 coding DNA: TGTGCCAGCAGCCGGGACATGGATACGCAGTATTTT. Translating gives CASSRDMDTQYF.

The chain carries TRBV11-2 and TRBJ2-3; D might be TRBD2 (6 bases). CDR1 and CDR2 from the germline V gene are SGHAT and FQNNGV. Trimming cost V 6 bases and J 0 bases, with 13 bases left between them. CDR3 length: 15 amino acids. The DNA of the CDR3 is TGTGCCAGCAGTCCCCTGGGACTTAGCACAGATACGCAGTATTTT. Translation gives CASSPLGLSTDTQYF.

The chain is built from TRBV15 and TRBJ2-5; no definite D call. The CDR3 contains 12 residues. Trimming took 5 bases from V and 1 from J, leaving 5 bases between them. The germline CDR1 and CDR2 sequences are LNHNV and YYDKDF (reference sequence). As DNA, the CDR3 is TGTGCCACCAGCTTTGGCCAAGAGACCCAGTACTTC. Protein product: CATSFGQETQYF.